These 30 T cell receptor beta chains share one sample of origin, sequenced in a study of T cell repertoires in cytomegalovirus infection. Using its own MiXCR run on the reads, TCRdb lists one record per CDR3 protein. The sample lists about 900,000 distinct CDR3 sequences, around 30% occurring once. These receptors have no identified antigens. Sequenced material: cultured CD8+ T cells from PBMCs, taken from culture after CMV antigen stimulation. The receptor set was obtained from a human donor in good health (CMV status not recorded). Some clones in this sample may be carry-over from other donors' samples.

This clonotype appeared a few times. This chain links TRBV7-6 with TRBJ1-1; D is unresolved. This CDR3 spans 13 amino acids. Germline V CDR1 and CDR2: SGHVS, FNYEAQ. V shed 2 bases and J shed 6 bases, with 10 bases lying between them. Here the CDR3 DNA reads TGTGCCAGCAGCTTACAGGTCCGATCTGAAGCTTTCTTT. Protein product: CASSLQVRSEAFF.

This chain uses TRBV7-3 with TRBJ2-2; the D gene is possibly TRBD1 (6 bases). This CDR3 spans 17 amino acids. V lost 4 bases to trimming and J lost 5 bases, with 20 bases between them. Germline CDR1 and CDR2: SGHTA and FQGTGA. DNA for the CDR3: TGTGCCAGCAGCTCCCTGGGCTTTCTGGACAGAACCGGGGAGCTGTTTTTT. Translating gives CASSSLGFLDRTGELFF.

V and J are TRBV24-1 and TRBJ1-2; perhaps TRBD1 as D (6 bases). In germline, CDR1 is KGHDR, CDR2 SFDVKD. CDR3 length: 13 amino acids. Trimming took off 4 bases at V and 8 bases at J, with 13 bases between the two ends. DNA of the CDR3: TGTGCCACCAGTGACCGGTGGGGGCACGGCTACACCTTC. Encoded protein: CATSDRWGHGYTF.

This clonotype appeared a few times. This sequence joins TRBV5-1 and TRBJ1-2; 7 bases are shared with TRBD1. Unmatched junction bases numbered 9, after V lost 4 bases and J lost 3 bases. The CDR3 spans 15 residues. Germline V CDR1 and CDR2: SGHRS, YFSETQ. The CDR3 DNA reads TGCGCCAGCAGCGCCAGACAGGGTTCAGACTATGGCTACACCTTC. Amino acid sequence: CASSARQGSDYGYTF.

The V and J genes are TRBV7-9 and TRBJ2-1, with 10 bases aligning to TRBD2. This CDR3 region has 18 residues. Germline V gene data show CDR1 as SEHNR and CDR2 as FQNEAQ (reference sequence). The trim removed 1 base at V and 5 bases at J, leaving 11 bases unmatched. For the CDR3, the DNA is TGTGCCAGCAGCTTAGTCCCGGGACTAGCGTGGGGCGACAATGAGCAGTTCTTC. Amino acid sequence: CASSLVPGLAWGDNEQFF. The full variable domain, with the rest looked up from reference TRBV7-9 and TRBJ2-1, is DTGVSQNPRHKITKRGQNVTFRCDPISEHNRLYWYRQTLGQGPEFLTYFQNEAQLEKSRLLSDRFSAERPKGSFSTLEIQRTEQGDSAMYLCASSLVPGLAWGDNEQFFGPGTRLTVL.

V is TRBV2 and J is TRBJ2-1; D is ambiguous. The V end was cut by 0 bases, the J end by 8 bases, with 17 bases between. The CDR3 totals 16 residues. The germline gives CDR1 SNHLY, CDR2 FYNNEI. CDR3: CASSEARVSLYDEQFF. The CDR3 DNA follows: TGTGCCAGCAGTGAAGCGCGCGTCAGCCTTTACGATGAGCAGTTCTTC. The variable domain in full, with the rest retrieved from reference TRBV2 and TRBJ2-1, is EPEVTQTPSHQVTQMGQEVILRCVPISNHLYFYWYRQILGQKVEFLVSFYNNEISEKSEIFDDQFSVERPDGSNFTLKIRSTKLEDSAMYFCASSEARVSLYDEQFFGPGTRLTVL.

The chain couples TRBV20-1 to TRBJ1-2; the match to TRBD1 covers 9 bases. Per germline, CDR1 DFQATT and CDR2 SNEGSKA (reference sequence). Losses at the gene ends were 4 bases for V and 1 base for J; bases not matched to a gene: 13. This CDR3 contains 17 residues. CDR3 DNA sequence: TGCAGTGCTACAAAATATGCCGGGACAGGGAATAACTATGGCTACACCTTC. As protein: CSATKYAGTGNNYGYTF.

This clonotype has more than one count but fewer than ten. This chain joins TRBV7-6 and TRBJ2-2; 7 nucleotides agree with TRBD1. This CDR3 is 15 amino acids long. Germline V CDR1 and CDR2: SGHVS, FNYEAQ. J gave up 6 bases and V 5 bases, and 9 bases lay outside the gene matches. The CDR3, as DNA: TGTGCCAGCAGCGCCCGACAGGGTTCCTCCGGGGAGCTGTTTTTT. Amino acid sequence: CASSARQGSSGELFF. The variable domain in full, completed from reference TRBV7-6 and TRBJ2-2, reads GAGVSQSPRYKVTKRGQDVALRCDPISGHVSLYWYRQALGQGPEFLTYFNYEAQQDKSGLPNDRFSAERPEGSISTLTIQRTEQRDSAMYRCASSARQGSSGELFFGEGSRLTVL.

The table lists this clonotype with a few counts. A junction boundary mismatches the germline segment, possibly from a read error. The chain carries TRBV7-7 and TRBJ1-1, with a possible D match to TRBD1 (6 bases). The CDR3 length is 14 residues. Germline assignment: CDR1 SSHAT and CDR2 FNYEAQ (reference sequence). Here the CDR3 reads CASSPGDMNTEAFF. The CDR3 coding sequence is TGTGCTAGCAGCCCGGGGGACATGAACACTGAAGCTTTCTTT.

The chain has TRBV27 and TRBJ1-2; perhaps TRBD1 as D (6 bases). The CDR3 has 15 amino acids. Trimming cost V 8 bases and J 4 bases, with 20 bases left between them. Looked up from germline, CDR1 is MNHEY and CDR2 is SMNVEV (reference sequence). The DNA for the CDR3 is TGTGCCAGCGGACTGGACAGTCAATCCCTCTATGGCTACACCTTC. Amino acids: CASGLDSQSLYGYTF.

In regard to this clonotype: The final CDR3 position lacks the conserved phenylalanine or tryptophan, pointing to a likely read error. The V gene is TRBV6-2 or TRBV6-3, the J gene TRBJ2-3; the D is unclear. CDR3 length: 16 amino acids. V was shortened by 5 bases and J by 0 bases, with 15 bases between the two germline ends. Germline V gene sequence: CDR1 MNHEY, CDR2 SVGEGT. This chain's CDR3 is CASSEPAGISTDTQYL. CDR3 DNA: TGTGCCAGCAGTGAACCAGCAGGAATAAGCACAGATACGCAGTATCTT.

This clonotype showed up many times. The chain recombines TRBV19 with TRBJ1-5, with D possibly being TRBD1 (6 bases). CDR3 length equals 16 residues. Germline loops: CDR1 LNHDA, CDR2 SQIVND (reference sequence). The V end lost 4 bases, the J end lost 5 bases, and 18 bases lay between the germline ends. CDR3 protein: CASSNPIQGTDQPQHF. The CDR3 coding sequence is TGTGCCAGTAGTAATCCTATTCAGGGGACGGATCAGCCCCAGCATTTT.

The V and J genes are TRBV2 and TRBJ1-1; possible D gene TRBD1, 5 bases. The CDR3 consists of 14 residues. V was trimmed by 5 bases and J by 3 bases, leaving 13 bases between them. Germline V gene sequence: CDR1 SNHLY, CDR2 FYNNEI. CDR3 DNA: TGTGCCAGCAGTCCGGACCCGGGGGACACTGAAGCTTTCTTT. Translated: CASSPDPGDTEAFF.

CDR3 region: CASSLGGSGNEQYV. CDR3 bases: TGTGCCAGCAGCTTAGGGGGATCCGGGAACGAGCAGTACGTC. The chain links TRBV7-2 to TRBJ2-7; D might be TRBD2 (5 bases). This CDR3 has 14 residues. Germline V gives CDR1 SGHTA, CDR2 FQGNSA. Deletions cut 1 base from V and 5 bases from J, with 12 bases between.

This chain connects TRBV23-1 to TRBJ2-1; 9 positions agree with TRBD1. TRBV23-1 is noted as an ORF with a role that remains uncertain. The junction had 5 bases not matched to a gene; V was cut back by 3 bases and J by 5 bases. CDR3 length equals 15 residues. The CDR3: CASSQGGQGDNEQFF. In DNA, the CDR3 is TGCGCCAGCAGTCAGGGGGGACAGGGAGACAATGAGCAGTTCTTC.

The chain carries TRBV7-9 and TRBJ1-1; D gene uncertain. This CDR3 is built from 14 residues. The V and J ends lost 5 bases and 3 bases respectively, with 13 bases between them. The germline CDR1 and CDR2 sequences are SEHNR and FQNEAQ (reference sequence). DNA for the CDR3: TGTGCCAGCAGCCTACTTAGCGGGGACACTGAAGCTTTCTTT. Translating gives CASSLLSGDTEAFF. The full variable domain, its missing parts supplied by reference TRBV7-9 and TRBJ1-1, is DTGVSQNPRHKITKRGQNVTFRCDPISEHNRLYWYRQTLGQGPEFLTYFQNEAQLEKSRLLSDRFSAERPKGSFSTLEIQRTEQGDSAMYLCASSLLSGDTEAFFGQGTRLTVV.

This clonotype was recorded a few times. This chain links TRBV7-3 with TRBJ1-1; possible D gene TRBD1, 5 bases. Trimming cost V 4 bases and J 0 bases, with 15 bases left between them. The length of the CDR3 is 16 residues. The V gene's germline CDR1 is SGHTA and CDR2 FQGTGA. The chain's CDR3 is CASSSPARQMNTEAFF. CDR3 in DNA: TGTGCCAGCAGCTCCCCAGCGAGACAGATGAACACTGAAGCTTTCTTT.

This clonotype was counted between two and nine times. The chain recombines TRBV7-4 with TRBJ1-5; D is unclear. The CDR3 loop spans 12 amino acids. Germline V gene data show CDR1 as SGHVT and CDR2 as SQSDAQ. V lost 4 bases and J lost 5, with 6 bases in between. CDR3 DNA: TGTGCCAGCAGCTATGAGGATCAGCCCCAGCATTTT. Translated, it gives CASSYEDQPQHF.

The chain employs TRBV7-9 and TRBJ1-3; 7 bases match TRBD1. There are 14 residues in the CDR3. The germline V gene has CDR1 SEHNR and CDR2 FQNEAQ (reference sequence). J gave up 8 bases and V 1 base, and 5 bases lay outside the gene matches. In nucleotides, the CDR3 is TGTGCCAGCAGCTTAGAAGGGGGCAGGGACACCATATATTTT. As protein: CASSLEGGRDTIYF. The variable domain in full, with the rest retrieved from reference TRBV7-9 and TRBJ1-3, is DTGVSQNPRHKITKRGQNVTFRCDPISEHNRLYWYRQTLGQGPEFLTYFQNEAQLEKSRLLSDRFSAERPKGSFSTLEIQRTEQGDSAMYLCASSLEGGRDTIYFGEGSWLTVV.

The chain recombines TRBV6-1 with TRBJ1-5; D unresolved. The CDR3 runs 16 residues. Germline V gives CDR1 MNHNS, CDR2 SASEGT. The ends were cut back, 2 bases at V and 6 bases at J, with 17 bases in the middle. CDR3 loop: CASSETASSAFQPQHF. CDR3 bases: TGTGCCAGCAGTGAAACGGCGTCTTCGGCTTTTCAGCCCCAGCATTTT.

The V and J genes are TRBV19 and TRBJ2-5, with TRBD2 identical over 11 bases. V lost 4 bases and J lost 4; bases outside the gene matches: 5. Germline V gene data show CDR1 as LNHDA and CDR2 as SQIVND (reference sequence). CDR3 length equals 15 residues. CDR3 loop: CASSTSGGSGETQYF. CDR3 DNA: TGTGCCAGTAGTACTAGCGGGGGGTCGGGAGAGACCCAGTACTTC.

About this clonotype itself: A much larger clone lies a single base off, so this may be a read error. The CDR3 DNA reads as TGTGCCAACAGCTTACGGCAGGGAAACTATGTGGGCTCTGGGGCCAACGTCCTGACTTTC. Translated: CANSLRQGNYVGSGANVLTF. The chain recombines TRBV7-2 with TRBJ2-6; D may be TRBD1 (5 bases). CDR3 length: 20 amino acids. The germline CDR1 and CDR2 sequences are SGHTA and FQGNSA.

This sequence joins TRBV29-1 and TRBJ2-7, with D possibly being TRBD2 (7 bases). The CDR3 is made up of 16 amino acids. V dropped 1 base and J dropped 1 base, with 17 bases sitting between them. The germline V gene encodes CDR1 SQVTM and CDR2 ANQGSEA. CDR3: CSVEAEGGTTSYEQYF. For the CDR3, the DNA is TGCAGCGTTGAAGCTGAGGGGGGGACCACGTCCTACGAGCAGTACTTC.

The gene calls are TRBV27 and TRBJ1-2, with TRBD1 as a possible D gene (6 bases). Trimming removed 3 bases from V and 7 bases from J, with 21 bases in between. Germline CDR1 reads MNHEY; CDR2 reads SMNVEV (reference sequence). The CDR3 spans 16 residues. The DNA of the CDR3 is TGTGCCAGCAGTTTTCTAGGGGGAGCAGGGGAACTTGGCTACACCTTC. Protein: CASSFLGGAGELGYTF.

The genes are TRBV4-3 and TRBJ2-5, with D perhaps matching TRBD1 or TRBD2 (5 bases each). The length of the CDR3 is 15 residues. V was cut by 1 base and J by 5 bases, with 14 bases left in between. Germline CDR1 and CDR2: LGHNA and YSLEER. This chain's CDR3 is CASSQALPWGETQYF. For the CDR3, the DNA is TGCGCCAGCAGCCAAGCCCTTCCCTGGGGGGAGACCCAGTACTTC.

The CDR3, as DNA: TGTGCCAGTACGACGGACGAGGGGAACACTGAAGCTTTCTTT. This codes for CASTTDEGNTEAFF. The chain is built from TRBV19 and TRBJ1-1; no reliable D call. Trimming removed 7 bases from V and 1 base from J, with 13 bases in between. Germline lookup yields CDR1 LNHDA and CDR2 SQIVND (reference sequence). The CDR3 runs to 14 residues.

The rearrangement uses TRBV20-1 and TRBJ2-7; D may correspond to TRBD1 or TRBD2 (5 bases each). Germline-derived CDR1 and CDR2 are DFQATT and SNEGSKA (reference sequence). The V end was cut by 6 bases, the J end by 0 bases, with 12 bases between. The CDR3 covers 13 residues. CDR3 loop: CSARDVSSYEQYV. For the CDR3, the DNA is TGCAGTGCGAGGGACGTCTCCTCCTACGAGCAGTACGTC.

This clonotype showed up just a few times. V and J are TRBV7-9 and TRBJ1-2; D is undetermined. The CDR3 spans 13 residues. Trimming left V 4 bases short and J 5 bases short, with 11 bases between. The germline gives CDR1 SEHNR, CDR2 FQNEAQ (reference sequence). CDR3 amino acids: CASSSEELYGYTF. For the CDR3, the DNA is TGTGCCAGCAGCTCGGAGGAATTATATGGCTACACCTTC.

This clonotype was detected many times. This sequence joins TRBV4-2 and TRBJ1-2; 8 nucleotides line up with TRBD1. Germline trimming cut 4 bases from V and 9 bases from J; bases unmatched to any gene: 10. The CDR3 spans 14 residues. Germline CDR1 reads LGHNA; CDR2 reads YNFKEQ. CDR3 coding DNA: TGTGCCAGCAGCCCCAGTCCAGGGGGCAAGAGCTACACCTTC. Protein: CASSPSPGGKSYTF.

This chain links TRBV24-1 with TRBJ1-5, with no clear D. Looked up from germline, CDR1 is KGHDR and CDR2 is SFDVKD. This CDR3 comprises 12 residues. The germline V and J ends were trimmed by 4 bases and 6 bases, with 6 bases remaining between them. The CDR3 loop reads CATSELGQPQHF. CDR3 coding DNA: TGTGCCACCAGTGAGCTCGGTCAGCCCCAGCATTTT.